The rows below give T cell receptor beta chains drawn from one sample of a study of blood T cells in healthy people across ages. TCRdb re-called the 5' RACE reads with MiXCR, one entry per CDR3 protein. The sample includes about 1.5 million distinct CDR3 sequences, about 45% of them seen just once. The sequenced sample consisted of blood. These receptors were obtained from a woman aged 18 to 35 in good health. The CDR3 runs from the conserved cysteine through the conserved F or W. A D gene is named only where the DNA matches it firmly. A row's size may be missing; if present it is once, few, many or a size class.

abundance,d_gene,v_gene,j_gene,CDR3aa,CDR3nt
NA,TRBD1,TRBV6-5,TRBJ1-2,CASSYSWTGLNYGYTF,TGTGCCAGCAGTTACTCGTGGACAGGACTCAACTATGGCTACACCTTC
NA,NA,TRBV13,TRBJ2-5,CASSERQGLETQYF,TGTGCCAGCAGCGAGCGGCAGGGGTTGGAGACCCAGTACTTC
few,TRBD1,TRBV4-3,TRBJ1-1,CASSQSIQGTSDAFF,TGCGCCAGCAGCCAAAGTATACAGGGGACCTCCGACGCTTTCTTT
many,NA,TRBV7-2,TRBJ1-1,CASNRGRRGAFF,TGTGCCAGCAATCGGGGCAGGAGAGGAGCTTTCTTT
NA,NA,TRBV7-2,TRBJ1-3,CASSFERSGNTIYF,TGTGCCAGCAGCTTCGAGCGCTCTGGAAACACCATATATTTT
NA,NA,TRBV27,TRBJ2-3,CASSLGLVNTQYF,TGTGCCAGCAGTTTAGGGCTTGTTAATACGCAGTATTTT
NA,NA,TRBV7-9,TRBJ2-7,CASSSRQHVYEQYF,TGTGCCAGCAGCTCCCGACAGCACGTGTACGAGCAGTACTTC
NA,NA,TRBV28,TRBJ1-5,CASSVPGWRPQHF,TGTGCCAGCAGTGTCCCAGGATGGAGGCCCCAGCATTTT
NA,TRBD1,TRBV2,TRBJ1-4,CASKQRDSENEKLFF,TGTGCCAGCAAACAAAGGGACAGTGAGAATGAAAAACTGTTTTTT
NA,NA,TRBV4-2,TRBJ1-4,CASSQDIRGGEKLFF,TGTGCCAGCAGCCAAGATATCAGGGGAGGAGAAAAACTGTTTTTT
few,NA,TRBV7-2,TRBJ2-3,CASSPPPRDTQYF,TGTGCCAGCAGCCCCCCCCCGAGGGATACGCAGTATTTT
few,NA,TRBV9,TRBJ1-5,CASSGEGWQPQHF,TGTGCCAGCAGCGGGGAGGGATGGCAGCCCCAGCATTTT
NA,NA,TRBV7-2,TRBJ2-1,CASSFMGAGNNEQFF,TGTGCCAGCAGCTTTATGGGGGCGGGAAACAATGAGCAGTTCTTC
few,NA,TRBV10-3,TRBJ2-7,CAISDQGFYEQYF,TGTGCCATCAGTGATCAGGGATTCTACGAGCAGTACTTC
NA,TRBD2,TRBV20-1,TRBJ2-7,CSARDPSGGLYNEQYF,TGCAGTGCTAGAGACCCTAGCGGGGGCCTTTACAATGAGCAGTACTTC
NA,TRBD1,TRBV27,TRBJ1-4,CASSSRDSGFNEKLFF,TGTGCCAGCAGCTCGCGGGACAGTGGCTTTAATGAAAAACTGTTTTTT